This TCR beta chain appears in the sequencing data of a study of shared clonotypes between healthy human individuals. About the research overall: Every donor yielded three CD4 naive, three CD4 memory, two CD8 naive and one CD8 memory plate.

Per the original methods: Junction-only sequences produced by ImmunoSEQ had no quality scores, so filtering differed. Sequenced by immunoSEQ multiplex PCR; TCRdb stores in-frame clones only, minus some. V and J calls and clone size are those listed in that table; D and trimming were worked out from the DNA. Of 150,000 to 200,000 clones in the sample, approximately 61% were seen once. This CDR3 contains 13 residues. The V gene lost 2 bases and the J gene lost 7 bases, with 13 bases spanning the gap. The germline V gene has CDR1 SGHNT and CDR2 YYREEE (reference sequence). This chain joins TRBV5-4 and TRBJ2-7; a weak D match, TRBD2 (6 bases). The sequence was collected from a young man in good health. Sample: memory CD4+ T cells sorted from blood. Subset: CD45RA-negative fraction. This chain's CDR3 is CASSFGGRKEQYF. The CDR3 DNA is TGTGCCAGCAGCTTCGGGGGAAGGAAAGAGCAGTACTTC.